A single sample gave rise to the 4 T cell receptor beta chains below, sequenced in a study of cytomegalovirus exposure and HLA in healthy donors. The PCR employed 60 Vbeta primers together with 13 Jbeta primers. Libraries were prepared by immunoSEQ multiplex PCR; TCRdb keeps only in-frame clonotypes and omits some of them. Of about 150,000 clones listed, under 85% are singletons. Sequences were obtained from PBMCs. Receptors were obtained from a man younger than 35 in good health and CMV-seronegative.

J is TRBJ2-5 and V is TRBV7-2; D gene ambiguous. The J call may be mistaken, given a closer DNA end match to TRBJ2-7. The CDR3 has 12 amino acids. Germline lookup yields CDR1 SGHTA and CDR2 FQGNSA. CDR3 region: CASSQYSYEQYF. The CDR3 DNA follows: TGTGCCAGCAGCCAGTACAGCTACGAGCAGTACTTC.

V is TRBV28 and J is TRBJ1-4; the D is unclear. The CDR3 has 15 amino acids. CDR1 and CDR2 from the germline V gene are MDHEN and SYDVKM. V dropped 6 bases and J dropped 0 bases, with 11 bases sitting between them. CDR3 in DNA: TGTGCCAGCAGCCCCGGGATGTCAACTAATGAAAAACTGTTTTTT. Translating it yields CASSPGMSTNEKLFF. The full variable domain, with the rest looked up from reference TRBV28 and TRBJ1-4, is DVKVTQSSRYLVKRTGEKVFLECVQDMDHENMFWYRQDPGLGLRLIYFSYDVKMKEKGDIPEGYSVSREKKERFSLILESASTNQTSMYLCASSPGMSTNEKLFFGSGTQLSVL.

Regarding this clone: This specimen includes other DNA sequences encoding the same CDR3. The chain combines TRBV27 with TRBJ1-1; D is unresolved. Between the trimmed V and J ends, which lost 8 bases and 4 bases, there was a span of 11 bases. This CDR3 is 12 amino acids long. The V gene's germline CDR1 is MNHEY and CDR2 SMNVEV (reference sequence). Here the CDR3 DNA reads TGTGCCAGCTCCACGACGGGCACTGAAGCTTTCTTT. Translating it yields CASSTTGTEAFF.

The chain recombines TRBV10-2 with TRBJ1-5; 9 bases map to TRBD1. CDR3 length: 14 amino acids. Per the germline V gene, CDR1 is WSHSY and CDR2 is SAAADI. Germline trimming cut 3 bases from V and 5 bases from J; bases unmatched to any gene: 2. The DNA for the CDR3 is TGCGCCAGCAGTGAAGGACAGGGGTATCAGCCCCAGCATTTT. It codes for CASSEGQGYQPQHF.